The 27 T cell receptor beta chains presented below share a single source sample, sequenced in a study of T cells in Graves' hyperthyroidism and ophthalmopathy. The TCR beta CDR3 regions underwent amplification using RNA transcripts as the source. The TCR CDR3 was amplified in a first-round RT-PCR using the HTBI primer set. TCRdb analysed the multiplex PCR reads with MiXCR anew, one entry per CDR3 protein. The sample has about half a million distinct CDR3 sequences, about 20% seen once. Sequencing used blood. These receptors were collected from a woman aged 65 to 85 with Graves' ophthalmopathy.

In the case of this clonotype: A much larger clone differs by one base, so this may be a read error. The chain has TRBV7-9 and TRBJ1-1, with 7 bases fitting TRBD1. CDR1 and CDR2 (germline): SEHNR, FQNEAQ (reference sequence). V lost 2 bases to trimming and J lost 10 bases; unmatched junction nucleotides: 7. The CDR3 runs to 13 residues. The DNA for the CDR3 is TGTGCCAGCAGCTTACGTTCCGGGACAGTAGCTTTCTTT. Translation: CASSLRSGTVAFF.

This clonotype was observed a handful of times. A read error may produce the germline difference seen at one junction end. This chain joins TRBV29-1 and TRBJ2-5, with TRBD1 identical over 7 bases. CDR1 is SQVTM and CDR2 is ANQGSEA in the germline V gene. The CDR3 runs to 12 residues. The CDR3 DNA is TGCAGCGTTGGACAGGGCCAAAAGACCCAGTACTTC. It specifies CSVGQGQKTQYF.

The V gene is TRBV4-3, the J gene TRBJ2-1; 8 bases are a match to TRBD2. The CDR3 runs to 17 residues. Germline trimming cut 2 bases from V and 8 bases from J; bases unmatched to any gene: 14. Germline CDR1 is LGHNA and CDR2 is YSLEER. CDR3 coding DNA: TGCGCCAGCAGCCAAACGGGAGGGCCTGGTATGGTCCATGAGCAGTTCTTC. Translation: CASSQTGGPGMVHEQFF.

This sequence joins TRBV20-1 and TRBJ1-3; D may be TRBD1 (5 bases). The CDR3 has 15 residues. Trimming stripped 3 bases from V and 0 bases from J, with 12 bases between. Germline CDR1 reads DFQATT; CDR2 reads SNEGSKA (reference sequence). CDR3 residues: CSARVGAGSGNTIYF. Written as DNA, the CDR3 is TGCAGTGCTAGGGTCGGGGCCGGCTCTGGAAACACCATATATTTT.

Here the CDR3 reads CASSASRGLENIQYF. The CDR3 DNA follows: TGCGCCAGCAGCGCATCCAGGGGGCTGGAAAACATTCAGTACTTC. This rearrangement joins TRBV5-1 to TRBJ2-4; 8 bases match TRBD1. The CDR3 sequence is 15 residues long. Germline V gene sequence: CDR1 SGHRS, CDR2 YFSETQ. Trimming cost V 4 bases and J 5 bases; bases outside gene matches: 8. Variable domain in full (rest from reference TRBV5-1 and TRBJ2-4): KAGVTQTPRYLIKTRGQQVTLSCSPISGHRSVSWYQQTPGQGLQFLFEYFSETQRNKGNFPGRFSGRQFSNSRSEMNVSTLELGDSALYLCASSASRGLENIQYFGAGTRLSVL.

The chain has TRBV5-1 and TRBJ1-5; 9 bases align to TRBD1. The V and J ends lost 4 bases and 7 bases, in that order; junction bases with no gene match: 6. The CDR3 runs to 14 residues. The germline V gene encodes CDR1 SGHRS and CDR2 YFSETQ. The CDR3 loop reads CASSEQGAGQPQHF. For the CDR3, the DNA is TGCGCCAGCAGCGAACAGGGGGCAGGGCAGCCCCAGCATTTT.

CDR3 protein: CSARGGGISSGANVLTF. The DNA of the CDR3 is TGCAGTGCTAGAGGAGGGGGGATTAGCTCTGGGGCCAACGTCCTGACTTTC. V and J are TRBV20-1 and TRBJ2-6; D is tentatively TRBD1 or TRBD2 (6 bases each). The CDR3 has 17 residues. Germline lookup yields CDR1 DFQATT and CDR2 SNEGSKA (reference sequence). With 1 base removed from V and 0 bases from J, the gap between germline ends came to 13 bases.

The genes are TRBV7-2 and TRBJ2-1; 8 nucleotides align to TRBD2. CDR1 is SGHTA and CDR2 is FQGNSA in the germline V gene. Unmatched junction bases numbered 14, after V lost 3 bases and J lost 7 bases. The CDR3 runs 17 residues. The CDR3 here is CASSFPFRSGGRNEQFF. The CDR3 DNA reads TGTGCCAGCAGCTTTCCCTTTCGGAGCGGGGGAAGGAATGAGCAGTTCTTC.

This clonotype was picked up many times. CDR3 coding DNA: TGTGCCAGCAGTTCGTATGGGATAGCCAAAAACATTCAGTACTTC. It codes for CASSSYGIAKNIQYF. The chain carries TRBV28 and TRBJ2-4, with D uncertain. V was pared by 4 bases and J by 0 bases, with 10 bases between. The germline V gene has CDR1 MDHEN and CDR2 SYDVKM. This CDR3 has 15 amino acids.

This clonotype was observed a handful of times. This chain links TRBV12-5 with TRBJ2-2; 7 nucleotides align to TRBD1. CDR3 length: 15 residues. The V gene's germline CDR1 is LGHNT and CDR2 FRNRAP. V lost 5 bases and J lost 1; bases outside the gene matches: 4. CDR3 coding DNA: TGTGCTAGTGGTCCCAGACAGGGGAACACCGGGGAGCTGTTTTTT. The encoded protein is CASGPRQGNTGELFF.

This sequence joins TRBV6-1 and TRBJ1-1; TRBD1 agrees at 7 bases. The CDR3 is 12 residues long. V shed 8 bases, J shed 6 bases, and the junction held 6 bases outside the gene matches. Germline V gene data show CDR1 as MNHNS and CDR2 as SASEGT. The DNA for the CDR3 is TGTGCCAGCCTGAGGGGGCGAGCTGAAGCTTTCTTT. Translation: CASLRGRAEAFF.

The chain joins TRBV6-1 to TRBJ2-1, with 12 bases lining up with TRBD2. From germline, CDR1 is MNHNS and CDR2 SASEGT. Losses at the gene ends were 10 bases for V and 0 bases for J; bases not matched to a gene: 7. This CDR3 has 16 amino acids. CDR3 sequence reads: CATSRTSGASYNEQFF. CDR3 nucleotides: TGTGCCACTTCCCGGACTAGCGGGGCCTCCTACAATGAGCAGTTCTTC.

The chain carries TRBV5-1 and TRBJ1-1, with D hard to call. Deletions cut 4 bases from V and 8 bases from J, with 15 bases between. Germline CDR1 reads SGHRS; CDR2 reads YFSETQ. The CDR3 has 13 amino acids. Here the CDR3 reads CASSKASPGEAFF. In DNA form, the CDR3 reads TGCGCCAGCAGCAAAGCTAGCCCGGGGGAAGCTTTCTTT.

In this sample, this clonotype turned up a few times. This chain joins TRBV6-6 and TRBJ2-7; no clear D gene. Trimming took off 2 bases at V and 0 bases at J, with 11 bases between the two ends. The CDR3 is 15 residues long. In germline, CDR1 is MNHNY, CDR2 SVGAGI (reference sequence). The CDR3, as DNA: TGTGCCAGCAGTTACGGGGTCGGGTCCTCCTACGAGCAGTACTTC. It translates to CASSYGVGSSYEQYF.

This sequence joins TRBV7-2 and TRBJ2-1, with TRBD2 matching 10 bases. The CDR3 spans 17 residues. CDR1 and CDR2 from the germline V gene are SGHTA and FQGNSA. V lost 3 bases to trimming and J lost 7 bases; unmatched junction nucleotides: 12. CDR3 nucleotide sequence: TGTGCCAGCAGCTTTAGGCTAGCGGGAGAAGGTGGAAATGAGCAGTTCTTC. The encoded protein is CASSFRLAGEGGNEQFF.

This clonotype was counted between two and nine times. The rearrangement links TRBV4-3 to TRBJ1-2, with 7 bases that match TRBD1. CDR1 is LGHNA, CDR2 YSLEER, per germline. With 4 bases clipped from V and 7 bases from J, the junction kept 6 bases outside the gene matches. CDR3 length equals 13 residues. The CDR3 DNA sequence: TGCGCCAGCAGCCCCCAGGGGGTGGCTGGCTACACCTTC. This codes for CASSPQGVAGYTF.

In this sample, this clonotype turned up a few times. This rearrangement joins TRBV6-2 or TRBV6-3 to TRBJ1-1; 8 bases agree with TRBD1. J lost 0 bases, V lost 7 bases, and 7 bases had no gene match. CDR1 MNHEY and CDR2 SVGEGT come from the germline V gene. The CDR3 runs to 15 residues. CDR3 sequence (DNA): TGTGCCAGCACCACATACAGGGGGATGAACACTGAAGCTTTCTTT. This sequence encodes CASTTYRGMNTEAFF.

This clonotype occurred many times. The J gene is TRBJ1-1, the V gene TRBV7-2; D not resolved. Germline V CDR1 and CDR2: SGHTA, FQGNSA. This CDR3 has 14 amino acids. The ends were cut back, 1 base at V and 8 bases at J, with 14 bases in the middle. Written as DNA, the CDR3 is TGTGCCAGCAGCTTAGTATCTGGGCAGTTAGAAGCTTTCTTT. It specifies CASSLVSGQLEAFF.

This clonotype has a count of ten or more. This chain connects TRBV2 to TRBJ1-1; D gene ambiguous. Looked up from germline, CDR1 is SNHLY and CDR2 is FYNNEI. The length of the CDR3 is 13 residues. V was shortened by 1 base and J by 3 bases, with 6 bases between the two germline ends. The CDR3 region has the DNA TGTGCCAGCAGTGAAGGTGGCTACACTGAAGCTTTCTTT. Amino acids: CASSEGGYTEAFF. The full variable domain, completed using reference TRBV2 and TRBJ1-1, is EPEVTQTPSHQVTQMGQEVILRCVPISNHLYFYWYRQILGQKVEFLVSFYNNEISEKSEIFDDQFSVERPDGSNFTLKIRSTKLEDSAMYFCASSEGGYTEAFFGQGTRLTVV.

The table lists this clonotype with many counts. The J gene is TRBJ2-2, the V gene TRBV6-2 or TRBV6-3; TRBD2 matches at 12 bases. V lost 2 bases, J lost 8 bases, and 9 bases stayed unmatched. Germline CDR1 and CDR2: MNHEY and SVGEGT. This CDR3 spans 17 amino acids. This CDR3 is CASSYLNGLAGTGELFF. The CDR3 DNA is TGTGCCAGCAGTTACCTAAATGGACTAGCGGGGACGGGGGAGCTGTTTTTT.

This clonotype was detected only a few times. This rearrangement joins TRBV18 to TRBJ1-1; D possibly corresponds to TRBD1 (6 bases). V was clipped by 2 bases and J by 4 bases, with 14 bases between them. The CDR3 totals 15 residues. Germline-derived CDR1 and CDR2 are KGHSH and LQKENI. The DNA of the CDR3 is TGTGCCAGCTCACCATCCTCACAGGGTTCCACTGAAGCTTTCTTT. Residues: CASSPSSQGSTEAFF. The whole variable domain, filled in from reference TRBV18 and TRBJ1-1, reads NAGVMQNPRHLVRRRGQEARLRCSPMKGHSHVYWYRQLPEEGLKFMVYLQKENIIDESGMPKERFSAEFPKEGPSILRIQQVVRGDSAAYFCASSPSSQGSTEAFFGQGTRLTVV.

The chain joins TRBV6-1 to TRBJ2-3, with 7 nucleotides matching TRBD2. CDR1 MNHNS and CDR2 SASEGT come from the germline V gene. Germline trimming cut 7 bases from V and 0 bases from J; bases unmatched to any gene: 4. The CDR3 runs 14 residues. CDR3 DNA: TGTGCCAGCATGCGAGCGGGGAGCACAGATACGCAGTATTTT. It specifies CASMRAGSTDTQYF.

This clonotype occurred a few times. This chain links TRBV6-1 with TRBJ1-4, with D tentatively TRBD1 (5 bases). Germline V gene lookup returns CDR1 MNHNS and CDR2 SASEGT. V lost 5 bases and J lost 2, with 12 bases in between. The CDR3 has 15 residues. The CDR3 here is CASSRSRATNEKLFF. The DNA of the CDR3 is TGTGCCAGCAGTCGAAGCAGGGCGACTAATGAAAAACTGTTTTTT.

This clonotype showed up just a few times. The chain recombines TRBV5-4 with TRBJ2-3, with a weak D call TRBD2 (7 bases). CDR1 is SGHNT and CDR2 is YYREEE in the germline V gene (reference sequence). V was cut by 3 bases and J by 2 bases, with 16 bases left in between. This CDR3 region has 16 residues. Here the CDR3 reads CASSSEAGAPTDTQYF. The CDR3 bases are TGTGCCAGCAGCTCCGAGGCGGGGGCGCCCACAGATACGCAGTATTTT. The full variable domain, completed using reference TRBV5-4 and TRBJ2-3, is ETGVTQSPTHLIKTRGQQVTLRCSSQSGHNTVSWYQQALGQGPQFIFQYYREEENGRGNFPPRFSGLQFPNYSSELNVNALELDDSALYLCASSSEAGAPTDTQYFGPGTRLTVL.

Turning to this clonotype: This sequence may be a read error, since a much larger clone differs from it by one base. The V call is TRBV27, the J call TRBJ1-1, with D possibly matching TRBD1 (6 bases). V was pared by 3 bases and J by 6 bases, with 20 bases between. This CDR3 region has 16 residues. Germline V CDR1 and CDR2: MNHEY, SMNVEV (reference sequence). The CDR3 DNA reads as TGTGCCAGCAGTTTTCTGGGCAGGGGATCTAGCGCTGAAGCTTTCTTT. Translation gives CASSFLGRGSSAEAFF.

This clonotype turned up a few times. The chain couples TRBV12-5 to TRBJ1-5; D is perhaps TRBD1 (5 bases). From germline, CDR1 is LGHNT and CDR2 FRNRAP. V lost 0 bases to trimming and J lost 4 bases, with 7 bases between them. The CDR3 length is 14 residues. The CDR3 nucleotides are TGTGCTAGTGGTTTGGTTTCAGGGAATCAGCCCCAGCATTTT. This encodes CASGLVSGNQPQHF.

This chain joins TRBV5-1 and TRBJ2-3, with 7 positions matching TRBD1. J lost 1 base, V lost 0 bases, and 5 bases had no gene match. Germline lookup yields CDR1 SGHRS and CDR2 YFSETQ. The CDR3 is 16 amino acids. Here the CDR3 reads CASSLEGQAGTDTQYF. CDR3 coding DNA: TGCGCCAGCAGCTTGGAAGGACAGGCAGGCACAGATACGCAGTATTTT. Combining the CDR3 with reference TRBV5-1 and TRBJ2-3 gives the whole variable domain KAGVTQTPRYLIKTRGQQVTLSCSPISGHRSVSWYQQTPGQGLQFLFEYFSETQRNKGNFPGRFSGRQFSNSRSEMNVSTLELGDSALYLCASSLEGQAGTDTQYFGPGTRLTVL.